A single sample is the source of the 10 T cell receptor beta chains below, sequenced in a study of T cell responses to AZD1222 COVID-19 vaccine. Measured with immunoSEQ multiplex PCR; TCRdb has only the in-frame clones, and not every one. The data show 130,000 to 150,000 clones, roughly 88% seen once. Sequenced here: peripheral blood, sampled 28 days after the second AZD1222 dose. The receptors stem from an adult who received the AZD1222 COVID-19 vaccine.

This chain joins TRBV6-5 and TRBJ1-4; possibly TRBD1 for D (5 bases). Germline values: CDR1 MNHEY, CDR2 SVGAGI. Trimming took 0 bases from V and 6 from J, leaving 8 bases between them. The CDR3 sequence is 14 residues long. The CDR3: CASSYSREYEKLFF. In nucleotides, the CDR3 is TGTGCCAGCAGTTACTCCAGGGAATATGAAAAACTGTTTTTT.

The chain combines TRBV19 with TRBJ2-1; D gene unclear. Germline CDR1 and CDR2: LNHDA and SQIVND (reference sequence). Trimming took 3 bases from V and 4 from J, leaving 10 bases between them. The CDR3 has 14 amino acids. The CDR3 DNA reads TGTGCCAGTAGTATGAGGACGGCTTACAATGAGCAGTTCTTC. Its translation is CASSMRTAYNEQFF.

V is TRBV7-8 and J is TRBJ2-1; D is ambiguous. The CDR3 spans 11 residues. Germline V gene sequence: CDR1 SGHVS, CDR2 FQNEAQ. V lost 5 bases, J lost 5 bases, and 4 bases lay in between. CDR3 region: CASSRDNEQFF. CDR3 bases: TGTGCCAGCAGCCGAGACAATGAGCAGTTCTTC.

The J gene is TRBJ1-2, the V gene TRBV4-2; TRBD1 might be the D (5 bases). Germline CDR1 LGHNA, CDR2 YNFKEQ. This CDR3 contains 14 residues. Trimming removed 3 bases from V and 6 bases from J, with 14 bases in between. In nucleotides, the CDR3 is TGTGCCAGCAGCCAGACGTGGGGCGAAGATGGCTACACCTTC. The encoded protein is CASSQTWGEDGYTF.

The chain is built from TRBV27 and TRBJ1-2; the match to TRBD1 covers 9 bases. The CDR3 has 16 amino acids. Germline CDR1 reads MNHEY; CDR2 reads SMNVEV (reference sequence). The trim removed 4 bases at V and 8 bases at J, leaving 14 bases unmatched. The CDR3 nucleotides are TGTGCCAGCAGTTCCCGCCCCGGGACAGGGCAAGGCGGCTACACCTTC. The encoded protein is CASSSRPGTGQGGYTF.

V is TRBV5-6 and J is TRBJ1-5; D is ambiguous. Germline CDR1 is SGHDT and CDR2 is YYEEEE. The CDR3 is 13 amino acids. V lost 2 bases and J lost 2, with 5 bases in between. The CDR3 DNA follows: TGTGCCAGCAGCTTCTGGGGCAATCAGCCCCAGCATTTT. Translated, it gives CASSFWGNQPQHF.

This clone appeared a single time. The V and J genes are TRBV30 and TRBJ2-2, with 12 bases matching TRBD2. From germline, CDR1 is GTSNPN and CDR2 SVGIG (reference sequence). This CDR3 is built from 15 residues. V lost 4 bases and J lost 5; bases outside the gene matches: 5. CDR3: CAWKSSGRVTGELFF. The CDR3 DNA follows: TGTGCCTGGAAATCTAGCGGGAGGGTAACCGGGGAGCTGTTTTTT.

This chain links TRBV7-9 with TRBJ2-5; 10 bases match TRBD2. The length of the CDR3 is 14 residues. Germline CDR1 and CDR2: SEHNR and FQNEAQ (reference sequence). J lost 5 bases, V lost 11 bases, and 11 bases had no gene match. CDR3 sequence: CAWTSGGAGETQYF. In DNA form, the CDR3 reads TGTGCCTGGACCAGCGGGGGGGCTGGGGAGACCCAGTACTTC.

V usage is TRBV5-1 and J usage is TRBJ1-2; 7 bases agree with TRBD1. Germline loops: CDR1 SGHRS, CDR2 YFSETQ. The CDR3 sequence is 19 residues long. Trimming cost V 4 bases and J 0 bases; bases outside gene matches: 18. CDR3 protein: CASSGGMGQKHGANYGYTF. DNA for the CDR3: TGCGCCAGCAGCGGTGGTATGGGACAGAAGCATGGGGCTAACTATGGCTACACCTTC.

As regards this clone: Mismatch with germline at one junction end may stem from a read error. This rearrangement joins TRBV12-3 or TRBV12-4 to TRBJ1-1; D not certain. This CDR3 region has 10 residues. CDR3 sequence reads: CASSLVGDSF. The CDR3 DNA reads as TGTGCCAGCAGTTTAGTTGGGGATAGCTTT.